Presented here are 6 T cell receptor beta chains from one specimen sequenced in a study of shared clonotypes between healthy human individuals. The assay was immunoSEQ multiplex PCR, and TCRdb's table has in-frame clones only and misses some. Here the sample spans 330,000 or so clones, under 80% being singletons. Sequencing was carried out using memory CD4+ T cells sorted from blood. Subset specified: CD45RA-negative fraction. These receptors came from a man younger than 40 in good health.

This chain uses TRBV9 with TRBJ2-7; no definite D call. The germline CDR1 and CDR2 sequences are SGDLS and YYNGEE. The CDR3 spans 14 residues. V was cut by 0 bases and J by 2 bases, with 9 bases left in between. CDR3 nucleotides: TGTGCCAGCAGCGTAGGGGGTAGCCCCTACGAGCAGTACTTC. Translation: CASSVGGSPYEQYF.

The V and J genes are TRBV2 and TRBJ2-5; no definite D call. Germline lookup yields CDR1 SNHLY and CDR2 FYNNEI. This CDR3 has 12 residues. V dropped 6 bases and J dropped 3 bases, with 8 bases sitting between them. The chain's CDR3 is CASSIQKETQYF. CDR3 DNA sequence: TGTGCCAGCAGCATCCAAAAAGAGACCCAGTACTTC.

This clone was detected only once. This chain uses TRBV5-1 with TRBJ2-7, with no clear D. Germline V lookup: CDR1 SGHRS, CDR2 YFSETQ. There are 14 residues in the CDR3. The V gene lost 0 bases and the J gene lost 0 bases, with 7 bases spanning the gap. CDR3 nucleotide sequence: TGCGCCAGCAGCTTGGGGTCCAGCTCCTACGAGCAGTACTTC. As protein: CASSLGSSSYEQYF.

The chain joins TRBV5-4 to TRBJ1-1; D gene unclear. This CDR3 is built from 13 residues. The germline CDR1 and CDR2 sequences are SGHNT and YYREEE (reference sequence). V shed 1 base and J shed 1 base, with 5 bases lying between them. DNA of the CDR3: TGTGCCAGCAGCTTGTTTCAGAACACTGAAGCTTTCTTT. It yields the protein CASSLFQNTEAFF. The variable domain in full, with the rest retrieved from reference TRBV5-4 and TRBJ1-1, is ETGVTQSPTHLIKTRGQQVTLRCSSQSGHNTVSWYQQALGQGPQFIFQYYREEENGRGNFPPRFSGLQFPNYSSELNVNALELDDSALYLCASSLFQNTEAFFGQGTRLTVV.

For the CDR3, the DNA is TGTGCCAGTAGTACCATCGGGGCCGGGGAGCTGTTTTTT. This gives the protein CASSTIGAGELFF. The J gene is TRBJ2-2, the V gene TRBV19; a weak D match, TRBD2 (5 bases). From germline, CDR1 is LNHDA and CDR2 SQIVND (reference sequence). The CDR3 spans 13 residues. V was clipped by 4 bases and J by 6 bases, with 9 bases between them.

The J gene is TRBJ2-7, the V gene TRBV13; tentatively, D is TRBD1 (6 bases). CDR3 size: 16 residues. The germline V gene encodes CDR1 PRHDT and CDR2 FYEKMQ (reference sequence). The V gene lost 0 bases and the J gene lost 2 bases, with 14 bases spanning the gap. CDR3: CASSLGLWTEAYEQYF. CDR3 nucleotide sequence: TGTGCCAGCAGCTTAGGCCTTTGGACAGAAGCCTACGAGCAGTACTTC.